Following are 25 T cell receptor beta chains from one sample sequenced in a study of shared clonotypes between healthy human individuals. The repertoire was sequenced with immunoSEQ multiplex PCR; TCRdb's copy has only in-frame clones and lacks some. The data contain some 2.3 million clones, just over 90% of them singletons. Sequenced material: naive CD4+ T cells from PBMCs. The subset denotes: CD45RA+ positively selected. These receptors originate from a man younger than 30 in good health. Some clones in this sample may be carry-over from other donors' samples.

This chain connects TRBV28 to TRBJ1-5; 10 positions agree with TRBD1. The CDR3 has 16 residues. CDR1 and CDR2 (germline): MDHEN, SYDVKM. V gave up 5 bases and J gave up 6 bases; unmatched junction bases: 10. The CDR3 DNA reads as TGTGCCAGCAGTGCCAGACAGGGGGCGCCGGGTCAGCCCCAGCATTTT. This translates into CASSARQGAPGQPQHF. Based on the CDR3 plus reference TRBV28 and TRBJ1-5, the full variable domain is DVKVTQSSRYLVKRTGEKVFLECVQDMDHENMFWYRQDPGLGLRLIYFSYDVKMKEKGDIPEGYSVSREKKERFSLILESASTNQTSMYLCASSARQGAPGQPQHFGDGTRLSIL.

The chain is built from TRBV30 and TRBJ1-5, with D unclear. The CDR3 is 16 residues long. CDR1 is GTSNPN, CDR2 SVGIG, per germline (reference sequence). The V and J ends lost 3 bases and 1 base respectively, with 16 bases between them. The CDR3 DNA is TGTGCCTGGAGCCCTAAGAGAGAGATGAGCAATCAGCCCCAGCATTTT. It encodes CAWSPKREMSNQPQHF.

The V call is TRBV4-2, the J call TRBJ2-1, with TRBD2 matching over 11 bases. CDR3 length equals 16 residues. J was trimmed by 6 bases and V by 1 base; bases with no gene match: 5. Germline-derived CDR1 and CDR2 are LGHNA and YNFKEQ. For the CDR3, the DNA is TGTGCCAGCAGCCAAGTGCTAGCGGGAGGCCTCAATGAGCAGTTCTTC. As protein: CASSQVLAGGLNEQFF.

The V call is TRBV5-1, the J call TRBJ1-6; D ambiguous. Trimming stripped 0 bases from V and 7 bases from J, with 11 bases between. CDR1 and CDR2 from the germline V gene are SGHRS and YFSETQ. The CDR3 extends over 15 amino acids. The CDR3 nucleotides are TGCGCCAGCAGCTTGGAGAATTTTGGGAATTCACCCCTCCACTTT. It codes for CASSLENFGNSPLHF.

The gene calls are TRBV6-1 and TRBJ2-7, with a tentative D call TRBD1 (6 bases). Trimming stripped 1 base from V and 5 bases from J, with 21 bases between. This CDR3 contains 17 residues. The germline CDR1 and CDR2 sequences are MNHNS and SASEGT. This chain's CDR3 is CASSEDFWAGDVHEQYF. The CDR3 coding sequence is TGTGCCAGCAGTGAAGATTTTTGGGCAGGGGACGTCCACGAGCAGTACTTC.

The chain has TRBV28 and TRBJ2-3, with 13 bases aligning to TRBD2. V lost 10 bases to trimming and J lost 2 bases; unmatched junction nucleotides: 15. This CDR3 spans 18 amino acids. The germline V gene encodes CDR1 MDHEN and CDR2 SYDVKM. This chain's CDR3 is CATQPILAGGPNTDTQYF. CDR3 sequence (DNA): TGTGCCACCCAGCCAATACTAGCGGGAGGGCCTAACACAGATACGCAGTATTTT.

This clone came up once. This sample also contains other DNA sequences that code for the same CDR3. The rearrangement uses TRBV28 and TRBJ2-2, with D tentatively TRBD1 or TRBD2 (6 bases each). V lost 4 bases to trimming and J lost 6 bases, with 9 bases between them. CDR3 size: 13 residues. Per the germline V gene, CDR1 is MDHEN and CDR2 is SYDVKM. The CDR3 DNA reads TGTGCCAGCAGTTCGGGGGCCCCCGGGGAGCTGTTTTTT. Translating it yields CASSSGAPGELFF.

The table lists this clone with a count of one. The chain combines TRBV11-3 with TRBJ2-1, with TRBD2 matching over 10 bases. V trimming: 0 bases; J trimming: 7 bases; junction bases outside the gene matches: 6. The CDR3 is 16 residues long. Germline CDR1 reads SGHNT; CDR2 reads YENEEA. In nucleotides, the CDR3 is TGTGCCAGCAGCTTAGATCCCGCTAGCGGGAGAAATGAGCAGTTCTTC. It is translated as CASSLDPASGRNEQFF.

The chain joins TRBV9 to TRBJ2-7; D remains ambiguous. V lost 0 bases to trimming and J lost 7 bases, with 14 bases between them. This CDR3 comprises 14 residues. CDR1 is SGDLS and CDR2 is YYNGEE in the germline V gene. CDR3 region: CASSVVSGSLEQYF. CDR3 bases: TGTGCCAGCAGCGTAGTTTCTGGTTCCCTTGAGCAGTACTTC.

The rearrangement joins TRBV5-4 to TRBJ2-5; D possibly corresponds to TRBD1 (8 bases). Germline V gives CDR1 SGHNT, CDR2 YYREEE (reference sequence). V was clipped by 4 bases and J by 5 bases, with 15 bases between them. The CDR3 is made up of 14 amino acids. The CDR3 here is CASSILQGGETQYF. Written as DNA, the CDR3 is TGTGCCAGCAGCATTCTACAGGGGGGGGAGACCCAGTACTTC.

This clone was counted between two and nine times. This rearrangement joins TRBV2 to TRBJ2-2; D ambiguous. The germline CDR1 and CDR2 sequences are SNHLY and FYNNEI. The CDR3 extends over 14 amino acids. Trimming removed 6 bases from V and 0 bases from J, with 8 bases in between. The CDR3 spells CASRAGPNTGELFF. The DNA for the CDR3 is TGTGCCAGCAGGGCCGGACCGAACACCGGGGAGCTGTTTTTT.

This clone was seen more than once but under ten times. The V call is TRBV19, the J call TRBJ1-1; D ambiguous. This CDR3 spans 13 amino acids. V lost 6 bases and J 6 bases, leaving 14 bases between the germline ends. In germline, CDR1 is LNHDA, CDR2 SQIVND (reference sequence). The CDR3 reads CASSPGPGAEAFF. The CDR3 DNA sequence: TGTGCCAGTAGCCCCGGACCTGGAGCTGAAGCTTTCTTT. Full variable domain (outside the CDR3, taken from reference TRBV19 and TRBJ1-1): DGGITQSPKYLFRKEGQNVTLSCEQNLNHDAMYWYRQDPGQGLRLIYYSQIVNDFQKGDIAEGYSVSREKKESFPLTVTSAQKNPTAFYLCASSPGPGAEAFFGQGTRLTVV.

This chain uses TRBV4-1 with TRBJ1-2; D is uncertain. V dropped 0 bases and J dropped 8 bases, with 13 bases sitting between them. The CDR3 is 14 residues long. Looked up from germline, CDR1 is MGHRA and CDR2 is YSYEKL. CDR3 sequence reads: CASSQEARRRGYTF. CDR3 coding DNA: TGCGCCAGCAGCCAAGAAGCCAGGAGAAGAGGCTACACCTTC.

The chain joins TRBV29-1 to TRBJ1-1, with TRBD1 identical over 9 bases. Germline values: CDR1 SQVTM, CDR2 ANQGSEA. The CDR3 length is 13 residues. V lost 2 bases to trimming and J lost 11 bases; unmatched junction nucleotides: 9. CDR3 region: CSVEIQGAGGAFF. The CDR3 DNA reads TGCAGCGTTGAAATACAGGGGGCGGGAGGGGCTTTCTTT.

This clone was observed a few times. The chain is built from TRBV9 and TRBJ1-1; the D gene is possibly TRBD1 (6 bases). The CDR3 extends over 14 amino acids. The germline gives CDR1 SGDLS, CDR2 YYNGEE. V was clipped by 3 bases and J by 6 bases, with 15 bases between them. CDR3 protein: CASSDRARNAEAFF. DNA for the CDR3: TGTGCCAGCAGCGACAGGGCTCGTAACGCTGAAGCTTTCTTT.

The chain combines TRBV28 with TRBJ2-2; D perhaps matches TRBD2 (6 bases). Germline assignment: CDR1 MDHEN and CDR2 SYDVKM. The CDR3 runs 14 residues. V lost 2 bases, J lost 6 bases, and 10 bases lay in between. The CDR3 region has the DNA TGTGCCAGCAGTTTAGGCGGGGCTGCCGGGGAGCTGTTTTTT. Its translation: CASSLGGAAGELFF.

The CDR3 protein is CASSLMDGYEQYF. In DNA form, the CDR3 reads TGTGCCAGCAGTTTAATGGACGGTTACGAGCAGTACTTC. V and J are TRBV6-1 and TRBJ2-7; D is unclear. V was cut by 5 bases and J by 4 bases, with 12 bases left in between. The CDR3 covers 13 residues. Germline CDR1 reads MNHNS; CDR2 reads SASEGT.

As for this clone: This sample includes further DNA sequences coding for the same CDR3. J is TRBJ2-5 and V is TRBV28; TRBD1 is a possible D gene (6 bases). V lost 4 bases to trimming and J lost 4 bases, with 7 bases between them. CDR1 and CDR2 from the germline V gene are MDHEN and SYDVKM. The CDR3 is made up of 12 amino acids. The CDR3 nucleotides read TGTGCCAGCAGTTCCAGGGGAGAGACCCAGTACTTC. The encoded protein is CASSSRGETQYF.

The V and J genes are TRBV5-6 and TRBJ1-1; 7 nucleotides agree with TRBD1. Germline CDR1 SGHDT, CDR2 YYEEEE. J lost 8 bases, V lost 4 bases, and 14 bases had no gene match. This CDR3 has 15 residues. For the CDR3, the DNA is TGTGCCAGCAGCAGAATGACAGGGCGTGAGAGGGAAGCTTTCTTT. Translation gives CASSRMTGREREAFF.

The V gene is TRBV5-8, the J gene TRBJ1-1; TRBD1 matches at 8 bases. The CDR3 is 15 amino acids. Trimming took 1 base from V and 1 from J; bases not matched to a gene: 3. CDR1 and CDR2 from the germline V gene are SGHTS and YDEGEE. CDR3 sequence: CASSLTGTGNTEAFF. As DNA, the CDR3 is TGTGCCAGCAGCTTGACCGGGACAGGGAACACTGAAGCTTTCTTT.

This rearrangement joins TRBV6-5 to TRBJ1-1; maybe TRBD1 (5 bases). There are 16 residues in the CDR3. Between the trimmed V and J ends, which lost 6 bases and 3 bases, there was a span of 20 bases. Per germline, CDR1 MNHEY and CDR2 SVGAGI. The CDR3 is CASSYQGSLLDTEAFF. The CDR3, as DNA: TGTGCCAGCAGCTACCAGGGTAGTTTGTTGGACACTGAAGCTTTCTTT.

The chain is built from TRBV6-6 and TRBJ2-7; weak D call: TRBD1 (6 bases). Germline-derived CDR1 and CDR2 are MNHNY and SVGAGI (reference sequence). The V gene lost 6 bases and the J gene lost 2 bases, with 14 bases spanning the gap. The length of the CDR3 is 14 residues. This CDR3 reads CASSLVGGAYEQYF. In DNA form, the CDR3 reads TGTGCCAGCAGCTTAGTAGGGGGAGCCTACGAGCAGTACTTC.

This chain connects TRBV9 to TRBJ2-1, with 10 bases lining up with TRBD1. Germline CDR1 and CDR2: SGDLS and YYNGEE. The V gene end was trimmed by 4 bases and the J gene end by 6 bases; junction bases not matched to a gene: 7. The CDR3 runs to 15 residues. The CDR3 DNA reads as TGTGCCAGCAGCCCATCGGGACAGGGGTCCAATGAGCAGTTCTTC. Its translation: CASSPSGQGSNEQFF.

The V gene is TRBV29-1, the J gene TRBJ2-5; the D gene is possibly TRBD2 (6 bases). This CDR3 region has 15 residues. CDR1 is SQVTM and CDR2 is ANQGSEA in the germline V gene. Trimming removed 1 base from V and 2 bases from J, with 14 bases in between. The CDR3 nucleotides are TGCAGCGTTGAAGGAGAGCGGCGGGGTCAAGAGACCCAGTACTTC. Its translation is CSVEGERRGQETQYF.

The genes are TRBV6-6 and TRBJ1-1; D not resolved. V dropped 7 bases and J dropped 1 base, with 13 bases sitting between them. The CDR3 runs 14 residues. Germline loops: CDR1 MNHNY, CDR2 SVGAGI (reference sequence). CDR3 sequence reads: CASTKPTGNTEAFF. The CDR3 bases are TGTGCCAGCACCAAACCCACGGGGAACACTGAAGCTTTCTTT.